Below, one T cell receptor (beta chain) is given with its context. Libraries were prepared by immunoSEQ multiplex PCR; TCRdb keeps only in-frame clonotypes and omits some of them. Altogether tens of thousands of clones are present, around 81% being singletons, with the ten largest covering 5.9%. This entry belongs to a study of OX40 agonist ivuxolimab in advanced cancers. V was clipped by 3 bases and J by 15 bases, with 18 bases between them. Germline V gene sequence: CDR1 MNHEY, CDR2 SMNVEV (reference sequence). The CDR3 runs 13 residues. The sample consisted of CD4+ or CD8+ T cells sorted from blood, taken in a trial of the OX40 agonist ivuxolimab. The genes are TRBV27 and TRBJ2-4; possibly TRBD1 for D (7 bases). The sequence was collected from an adult with an advanced solid tumor such as melanoma, head and neck, liver or kidney cancer. This chain's CDR3 is CASSFGGGLVWYF. The CDR3 DNA sequence: TGTGCCAGCAGTTTTGGAGGGGGCCTGGTTTGGTACTTC.